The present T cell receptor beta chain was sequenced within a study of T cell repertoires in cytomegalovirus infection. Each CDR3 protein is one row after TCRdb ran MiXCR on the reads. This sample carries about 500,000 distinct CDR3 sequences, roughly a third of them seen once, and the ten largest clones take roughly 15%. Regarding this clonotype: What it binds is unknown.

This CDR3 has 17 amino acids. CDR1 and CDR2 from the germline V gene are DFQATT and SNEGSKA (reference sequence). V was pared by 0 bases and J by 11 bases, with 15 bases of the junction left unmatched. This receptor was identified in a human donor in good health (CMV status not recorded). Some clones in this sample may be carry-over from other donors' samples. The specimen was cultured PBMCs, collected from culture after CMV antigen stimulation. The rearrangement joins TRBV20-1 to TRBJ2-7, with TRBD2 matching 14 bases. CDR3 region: CSARDSQAGTSGSQKYF. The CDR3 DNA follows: TGCAGTGCTAGAGATTCGCAGGCGGGGACTAGCGGGAGTCAGAAGTACTTC.